This TCR beta chain was sequenced in a study of T cell clonotyping in hematopoietic cell transplantation. Germline CDR1 is SGHTA and CDR2 is FQGNSA. CDR3 size: 17 residues. V trimming: 4 bases; J trimming: 0 bases; junction bases outside the gene matches: 8. This clone was found once. No antigen is known for it. The table came from immunoSEQ multiplex PCR; TCRdb's copy has only in-frame clones and leaves some out. The sample holds some 76,000 clones, almost 97% seen once. Specified time point: recipient sample about 28 days before transplant, after cytoreduction. Findings of the study overall: CD4 and CD8 repertoire contributions could not be separated without sorting.

The V gene is TRBV7-2, the J gene TRBJ2-2; 7 nucleotides align to TRBD2. This specimen was peripheral blood mononuclear cells, taken before stem cell transplant. The receptor was derived from a woman aged 50 to 65 with acute myeloid leukemia. Some clones in this sample may be carry-over from other donors' samples. The CDR3 region has the DNA TGTGCCAGCAGCTGGGGGGGAGCGGGAACGAACACCGGGGAGCTGTTTTTT. It translates to CASSWGGAGTNTGELFF.